This T cell receptor beta chain was documented in a study of T cell responses to AZD1222 COVID-19 vaccine. Sequencing was performed with immunoSEQ multiplex PCR; in TCRdb, only in-frame clones are kept and a portion is missing. The table includes about 140,000 clones, 92% detected once. Study observations and caveats: Among vaccine-associated CD4 TCRs, coverage spanned spike, with dominance at 160-218 and 743-854. Donors skewed white British and female; clonal diversity was possibly underestimated. Rises in breadth and depth of Spike-specific TCRs came after two AZD1222 doses.

On this clone itself: Its specificity is unknown.

Source: peripheral blood, taken on day 0 of AZD1222 vaccination. This TCR came from an adult in good health.

The CDR3 coding sequence is TGTGCCAGCAGCTACCGGACAGGGCACCCCTACGAGCAGTACTTC. Protein product: CASSYRTGHPYEQYF. V and J are TRBV7-2 and TRBJ2-7, with 8 bases fitting TRBD1. CDR1 is SGHTA, CDR2 FQGNSA, per germline. Trimming at V came to 4 bases and at J to 2 bases, leaving 7 bases not matched to a gene. This CDR3 region has 15 residues.